This is a list of T cell receptor beta chains from one sample in a study of identical twins. One entry per CDR3 protein, called by TCRdb with MiXCR from the 5' RACE reads. In the table there are about 240,000 distinct CDR3 sequences, about 13% of which are singletons. The sample also formed part of further work on yellow fever vaccine responses in identical twins.

Source material: memory (CD45RO+) T cells sorted from blood. These receptors were taken from a woman aged 18-29 years in good health. CDR3s include the opening cysteine and the closing phenylalanine or tryptophan. D genes are given only for firm matches. A row's size may be missing; if present it is once, few, many or a size class.

v_call: TRBV14; d_call: TRBD2; clone_size: many; j_call: TRBJ2-1; cdr3_aa: CASSHQLAGVYNEQFF; cdr3_nt: TGTGCCAGCAGCCACCAACTAGCGGGAGTATACAATGAGCAGTTCTTC
v_call: TRBV25-1; d_call: NA; clone_size: few; j_call: TRBJ2-5; cdr3_aa: CASSEYWETQYF; cdr3_nt: TGTGCCAGCAGTGAATATTGGGAGACCCAGTACTTC
v_call: TRBV9; d_call: TRBD2; clone_size: many; j_call: TRBJ2-4; cdr3_aa: CASSVGGGLAKNIQYF; cdr3_nt: TGTGCCAGCAGCGTAGGGGGGGGTTTAGCCAAAAACATTCAGTACTTC
v_call: TRBV6-5; d_call: NA; clone_size: NA; j_call: TRBJ2-5; cdr3_aa: CASSYSEEGPGGTQYF; cdr3_nt: TGTGCCAGCAGTTACTCGGAGGAAGGGCCTGGGGGGACCCAGTACTTC
v_call: TRBV20-1; d_call: NA; clone_size: few; j_call: TRBJ1-1; cdr3_aa: CSAAAEVHAFF; cdr3_nt: TGCAGTGCCGCGGCGGAGGTCCATGCTTTCTTT
v_call: TRBV7-9; d_call: TRBD2; clone_size: NA; j_call: TRBJ2-3; cdr3_aa: CASSTYSSGKVDTQYF; cdr3_nt: TGTGCCAGCAGCACATACTCTAGCGGGAAAGTAGATACGCAGTATTTT
v_call: TRBV20-1; d_call: TRBD2; clone_size: NA; j_call: TRBJ2-2; cdr3_aa: CCAPQGLAGKHTGELFF; cdr3_nt: TGCTGTGCCCCGCAGGGACTAGCGGGCAAACACACCGGGGAGCTGTTTTTT
v_call: TRBV25-1; d_call: NA; clone_size: NA; j_call: TRBJ2-2; cdr3_aa: CASTMKRSGTGELFF; cdr3_nt: TGTGCCAGCACCATGAAAAGATCAGGGACCGGGGAGCTGTTTTTT
v_call: TRBV11-2; d_call: NA; clone_size: once; j_call: TRBJ2-2; cdr3_aa: CASSPEGGRALTPGELFF; cdr3_nt: TGTGCCAGCAGCCCCGAGGGGGGCAGGGCCTTGACACCCGGGGAGCTGTTTTTT
v_call: TRBV7-2; d_call: NA; clone_size: few; j_call: TRBJ2-7; cdr3_aa: CASSLVELSYEQYF; cdr3_nt: TGTGCCAGCAGCTTAGTAGAACTCTCCTACGAGCAGTACTTC
v_call: TRBV20-1; d_call: TRBD1; clone_size: few; j_call: TRBJ1-6; cdr3_aa: CSADDGQEKNSPLHF; cdr3_nt: TGCAGTGCTGATGATGGACAGGAGAAGAATTCACCCCTCCACTTT
v_call: TRBV20-1; d_call: TRBD2; clone_size: NA; j_call: TRBJ2-7; cdr3_aa: CSARARLAAEQYF; cdr3_nt: TGCAGTGCTAGGGCCAGACTAGCAGCCGAGCAGTACTTC
v_call: TRBV5-1; d_call: NA; clone_size: NA; j_call: TRBJ1-2; cdr3_aa: CASSLEGRENYGYTF; cdr3_nt: TGCGCCAGCAGCCTGGAGGGGCGCGAGAACTATGGCTACACCTTC
v_call: TRBV20-1; d_call: TRBD1; clone_size: NA; j_call: TRBJ2-1; cdr3_aa: CSARHGQGNEQFF; cdr3_nt: TGCAGTGCTAGGCACGGACAGGGAAATGAGCAGTTCTTC
v_call: TRBV10-1; d_call: TRBD2; clone_size: many; j_call: TRBJ2-1; cdr3_aa: CASSESTSGSSEQFF; cdr3_nt: TGCGCCAGCAGTGAGTCCACTAGCGGGAGCAGTGAGCAGTTCTTC
v_call: TRBV20-1; d_call: NA; clone_size: NA; j_call: TRBJ2-7; cdr3_aa: CSAQKGGAIDEQYF; cdr3_nt: TGCAGTGCCCAAAAAGGGGGAGCCATCGACGAGCAGTACTTC
v_call: TRBV7-9; d_call: TRBD1; clone_size: few; j_call: TRBJ1-5; cdr3_aa: CASSPGQGYNQPQHF; cdr3_nt: TGTGCCAGCAGCCCCGGACAGGGGTACAATCAGCCCCAGCATTTT
v_call: TRBV20-1; d_call: NA; clone_size: once; j_call: TRBJ2-5; cdr3_aa: CSFEPGPQETQYF; cdr3_nt: TGCAGTTTCGAGCCGGGCCCCCAAGAGACCCAGTACTTC
v_call: TRBV6-2/TRBV6-3; d_call: NA; clone_size: few; j_call: TRBJ2-7; cdr3_aa: CASSYTAGYEQYF; cdr3_nt: TGTGCCAGCAGTTACACTGCGGGGTACGAGCAGTACTTC
v_call: TRBV12-3/TRBV12-4; d_call: TRBD2; clone_size: many; j_call: TRBJ2-1; cdr3_aa: CASSPTTLGGSSYNEQFF; cdr3_nt: TGTGCCAGCAGTCCAACCACGCTGGGGGGGAGCTCCTACAATGAGCAGTTCTTC
v_call: TRBV7-9; d_call: NA; clone_size: few; j_call: TRBJ2-1; cdr3_aa: CASSWDQGEQFF; cdr3_nt: TGTGCCAGCAGTTGGGACCAGGGCGAGCAGTTCTTC
v_call: TRBV21-1; d_call: NA; clone_size: few; j_call: TRBJ2-2; cdr3_aa: CASSLRPGGHPGELFF; cdr3_nt: TGTGCCAGCAGCCTCAGGCCGGGAGGGCATCCCGGGGAGCTGTTTTTT
v_call: TRBV20-1; d_call: NA; clone_size: NA; j_call: TRBJ2-5; cdr3_aa: CSARFPVKTGPQETQYF; cdr3_nt: TGCAGTGCTAGATTCCCCGTAAAGACAGGTCCCCAAGAGACCCAGTACTTC
v_call: TRBV30; d_call: TRBD1; clone_size: few; j_call: TRBJ2-3; cdr3_aa: CAWSHRDRYTDTQYF; cdr3_nt: TGTGCCTGGAGTCACCGGGACAGATACACAGATACGCAGTATTTT
v_call: TRBV11-2; d_call: TRBD1; clone_size: NA; j_call: TRBJ2-1; cdr3_aa: CASSLVSTGGGSYNEQFF; cdr3_nt: TGTGCCAGCAGCTTAGTTTCTACAGGGGGTGGCTCCTACAATGAGCAGTTCTTC
v_call: TRBV2; d_call: NA; clone_size: few; j_call: TRBJ2-7; cdr3_aa: CASSPVSEQYF; cdr3_nt: TGTGCCAGCAGTCCAGTGTCCGAGCAGTACTTC
v_call: TRBV5-1; d_call: NA; clone_size: few; j_call: TRBJ1-2; cdr3_aa: CASSLGTSGGDYGYTF; cdr3_nt: TGCGCCAGCAGCTTGGGTACCTCGGGAGGAGACTATGGCTACACCTTC
v_call: TRBV15; d_call: NA; clone_size: many; j_call: TRBJ2-5; cdr3_aa: CATSRGGTTQETQYF; cdr3_nt: TGTGCCACCAGCAGAGGGGGGACAACCCAAGAGACCCAGTACTTC
v_call: TRBV4-1; d_call: TRBD1; clone_size: few; j_call: TRBJ2-7; cdr3_aa: CASSPQGTVFRYEQYF; cdr3_nt: TGCGCCAGCAGCCCCCAAGGGACAGTTTTTCGATACGAGCAGTACTTC
v_call: TRBV6-2/TRBV6-3; d_call: NA; clone_size: few; j_call: TRBJ2-7; cdr3_aa: CANAGEQYF; cdr3_nt: TGTGCCAACGCGGGGGAGCAGTACTTC
v_call: TRBV12-3/TRBV12-4; d_call: TRBD1; clone_size: NA; j_call: TRBJ2-3; cdr3_aa: CASSLGRRDRDADTQYF; cdr3_nt: TGTGCCAGCAGTTTGGGCCGTCGCGACAGGGACGCAGATACGCAGTATTTT
v_call: TRBV4-3; d_call: NA; clone_size: few; j_call: TRBJ2-2; cdr3_aa: CASSQEALGGELFF; cdr3_nt: TGCGCCAGCAGCCAAGAAGCCCTGGGCGGGGAGCTGTTTTTT
v_call: TRBV28; d_call: NA; clone_size: NA; j_call: TRBJ2-1; cdr3_aa: CASSPWAQEGGEQFF; cdr3_nt: TGTGCCAGCAGCCCGTGGGCCCAGGAGGGTGGTGAGCAGTTCTTC
v_call: TRBV7-2; d_call: NA; clone_size: many; j_call: TRBJ2-1; cdr3_aa: CASSQEVRVGGEQFF; cdr3_nt: TGTGCCAGCAGCCAGGAGGTCAGGGTGGGAGGTGAGCAGTTCTTC
v_call: TRBV12-3/TRBV12-4; d_call: NA; clone_size: few; j_call: TRBJ2-3; cdr3_aa: CASTEEGGGKNTQYF; cdr3_nt: TGTGCCAGCACGGAAGAAGGGGGCGGGAAAAATACGCAGTATTTT
v_call: TRBV6-5; d_call: NA; clone_size: few; j_call: TRBJ2-3; cdr3_aa: CASSSGGPTDTQYF; cdr3_nt: TGTGCCAGCAGTTCCGGGGGGCCCACAGATACGCAGTATTTT
v_call: TRBV6-1; d_call: NA; clone_size: few; j_call: TRBJ2-1; cdr3_aa: CASSEAFGNEQFF; cdr3_nt: TGTGCCAGCAGTGAAGCGTTCGGGAATGAGCAGTTCTTC
v_call: TRBV3-1; d_call: NA; clone_size: few; j_call: TRBJ2-5; cdr3_aa: CASSQDFGSSQETQYF; cdr3_nt: TGTGCCAGCAGCCAAGATTTCGGGAGCTCGCAAGAGACCCAGTACTTC
v_call: TRBV6-2/TRBV6-3; d_call: TRBD1; clone_size: NA; j_call: TRBJ2-1; cdr3_aa: CASSPNSRDSAEQFF; cdr3_nt: TGTGCCAGCAGCCCAAACAGCCGGGACAGTGCTGAGCAGTTCTTC
v_call: TRBV20-1; d_call: TRBD2; clone_size: NA; j_call: TRBJ2-7; cdr3_aa: CSARGEGRVANEQYF; cdr3_nt: TGCAGTGCTAGGGGGGAGGGGCGGGTGGCGAACGAGCAGTACTTC
v_call: TRBV18; d_call: NA; clone_size: once; j_call: TRBJ2-7; cdr3_aa: CASSPDSAEQYF; cdr3_nt: TGTGCCAGCTCACCGGACAGTGCCGAGCAGTACTTC
v_call: TRBV7-2; d_call: NA; clone_size: many; j_call: TRBJ2-7; cdr3_aa: CASSSNLGQTYEQYF; cdr3_nt: TGTGCCAGCAGCTCTAATCTCGGACAGACCTACGAGCAGTACTTC
v_call: TRBV7-2; d_call: NA; clone_size: many; j_call: TRBJ2-6; cdr3_aa: CASNTGLNSGANVLTF; cdr3_nt: TGTGCCAGCAATACGGGGCTAAACTCTGGGGCCAACGTCCTGACTTTC
v_call: TRBV7-2; d_call: NA; clone_size: few; j_call: TRBJ2-3; cdr3_aa: CASVIAASTDTQYF; cdr3_nt: TGTGCCAGCGTTATCGCGGCTAGCACAGATACGCAGTATTTT
v_call: TRBV5-5; d_call: TRBD1; clone_size: NA; j_call: TRBJ2-5; cdr3_aa: CASSSGTVQETQYF; cdr3_nt: TGTGCCAGCAGTTCGGGGACAGTCCAAGAGACCCAGTACTTC
v_call: TRBV16; d_call: NA; clone_size: few; j_call: TRBJ2-7; cdr3_aa: CASSPQGSEQYF; cdr3_nt: TGTGCCAGCAGCCCTCAGGGTTCCGAGCAGTACTTC
v_call: TRBV7-3; d_call: NA; clone_size: NA; j_call: TRBJ1-2; cdr3_aa: CASSLGPGDGYTF; cdr3_nt: TGTGCCAGCAGCTTAGGGCCGGGTGACGGCTACACCTTC
v_call: TRBV11-1; d_call: TRBD2; clone_size: few; j_call: TRBJ2-5; cdr3_aa: CASSYNRGSGIGSEETQYF; cdr3_nt: TGTGCCAGCAGCTACAACCGGGGTAGCGGGATCGGCAGTGAAGAGACCCAGTACTTC
v_call: TRBV28; d_call: TRBD2; clone_size: few; j_call: TRBJ2-3; cdr3_aa: CASSGGASGSTDTQYF; cdr3_nt: TGTGCCAGCAGTGGCGGGGCTAGCGGGAGCACAGATACGCAGTATTTT
v_call: TRBV11-3; d_call: NA; clone_size: NA; j_call: TRBJ2-7; cdr3_aa: CASSFRGSYEQYF; cdr3_nt: TGTGCCAGCAGCTTCAGGGGCTCCTACGAGCAGTACTTC
v_call: TRBV20-1; d_call: NA; clone_size: NA; j_call: TRBJ2-1; cdr3_aa: CSARRESSYNEQFF; cdr3_nt: TGCAGTGCTAGACGGGAAAGCTCCTACAATGAGCAGTTCTTC
v_call: TRBV29-1; d_call: NA; clone_size: many; j_call: TRBJ2-4; cdr3_aa: CSAGDTKVGNIQYF; cdr3_nt: TGCAGCGCTGGGGACACTAAGGTGGGAAACATTCAGTACTTC
v_call: TRBV6-1; d_call: TRBD1; clone_size: NA; j_call: TRBJ2-3; cdr3_aa: CASSEVTGSTDTQYF; cdr3_nt: TGTGCCAGCAGTGAAGTGACAGGGAGCACAGATACGCAGTATTTT
v_call: TRBV29-1; d_call: NA; clone_size: many; j_call: TRBJ2-7; cdr3_aa: CSVGRGSYEQYF; cdr3_nt: TGCAGCGTTGGTAGGGGTTCCTACGAGCAGTACTTC
v_call: TRBV25-1; d_call: NA; clone_size: many; j_call: TRBJ2-2; cdr3_aa: CASMGFTGELFF; cdr3_nt: TGTGCCAGCATGGGTTTCACCGGGGAGCTGTTTTTT
v_call: TRBV7-2; d_call: NA; clone_size: NA; j_call: TRBJ2-3; cdr3_aa: CASSLRVLGSGTDTQYF; cdr3_nt: TGTGCCAGCAGCTTACGAGTCCTGGGTTCGGGGACAGATACGCAGTATTTT
v_call: TRBV19; d_call: NA; clone_size: few; j_call: TRBJ1-6; cdr3_aa: CASSQRGRNSPLHF; cdr3_nt: TGTGCCAGTAGCCAAAGGGGCCGGAATTCACCCCTCCACTTT
v_call: TRBV6-1; d_call: TRBD2; clone_size: NA; j_call: TRBJ2-3; cdr3_aa: CASRRSGGARDTQYF; cdr3_nt: TGTGCCAGCAGACGTAGCGGGGGGGCCAGGGATACGCAGTATTTT
v_call: TRBV6-1; d_call: NA; clone_size: few; j_call: TRBJ1-1; cdr3_aa: CASSEVPGSVGTEAFF; cdr3_nt: TGTGCCAGCAGTGAAGTTCCAGGGTCGGTGGGCACTGAAGCTTTCTTT
v_call: TRBV19; d_call: NA; clone_size: NA; j_call: TRBJ2-6; cdr3_aa: CASSSEGAGANVLTF; cdr3_nt: TGTGCCAGTAGTAGTGAGGGAGCTGGGGCCAACGTCCTGACTTTC